Listed below are T cell receptor beta chains from one sample, sequenced in a study of blood T cells in healthy people across ages. TCRdb passed the 5' RACE reads through MiXCR, listing each CDR3 protein once. The repertoire consists of about 1,600,000 distinct CDR3 sequences, with around two fifths occurring once and the leading ten covering roughly 7.7%. Material for sequencing was blood. The receptor source for this set is a young woman in good health. The CDR3 runs from the conserved cysteine through the conserved F or W. D genes are given only for firm matches. Part of the rows lack a size; the others show once, few, many or a class for expanded clones.

v_gene	j_gene	abundance	d_gene	CDR3aa	CDR3nt
TRBV20-1	TRBJ2-7	-	-	CSARSGTPGNEQYF	TGCAGTGCTAGATCCGGGACGCCGGGGAACGAGCAGTACTTC
TRBV30	TRBJ2-7	-	TRBD1	CAWSKGQGAYEQYF	TGTGCCTGGAGTAAGGGACAGGGGGCCTACGAGCAGTACTTC
TRBV6-2/TRBV6-3	TRBJ1-1	few	-	CASKRPGEIHEAFF	TGTGCCAGCAAGAGGCCGGGGGAGATCCATGAAGCTTTCTTT
TRBV11-2	TRBJ2-3	-	-	CASSEGFPRSTDTQYF	TGTGCCAGCAGTGAGGGCTTCCCGCGGAGCACAGATACGCAGTATTTT
TRBV27	TRBJ1-5	few	-	CASSRALAGQPQHF	TGTGCCAGCAGTCGGGCCCTTGCCGGTCAGCCCCAGCATTTT
TRBV29-1	TRBJ1-2	many	TRBD1	CSAEVTGGGYGYTF	TGCAGCGCGGAGGTCACAGGGGGTGGCTATGGCTACACCTTC
TRBV9	TRBJ2-6	-	TRBD2	CASSVGWILAGKTRSGANVLTF	TGTGCCAGCAGCGTAGGTTGGATTCTAGCGGGGAAGACCCGCTCTGGGGCCAACGTCCTGACTTTC
TRBV2	TRBJ2-4	-	-	CASSESVGLAKNIQYF	TGTGCCAGCAGTGAATCTGTGGGACTAGCCAAAAACATTCAGTACTTC
TRBV4-2	TRBJ2-1	-	TRBD1	CASSQDRQGAGEQFF	TGTGCCAGCAGCCAAGATAGACAGGGGGCCGGTGAGCAGTTCTTC
TRBV7-2	TRBJ2-3	-	-	CASSLEGGLSTETQYF	TGTGCCAGCAGCTTAGAGGGGGGATTAAGCACAGAGACGCAGTATTTT
TRBV20-1	TRBJ2-7	few	-	CSAERGAFPYEQYF	TGCAGTGCAGAACGGGGGGCATTCCCCTACGAGCAGTACTTC
TRBV7-2	TRBJ2-3	few	-	CASSLNRVVTDTQYF	TGTGCCAGCAGTCTCAATCGAGTGGTGACAGATACGCAGTATTTT
TRBV27	TRBJ2-7	-	TRBD1	CASSLGRTGDYEQYF	TGTGCCAGCAGTTTAGGGAGGACAGGGGACTACGAGCAGTACTTC
TRBV27	TRBJ2-1	-	-	CASSFGPVNEQFF	TGTGCCAGCAGTTTTGGCCCGGTAAATGAGCAGTTCTTC
TRBV5-1	TRBJ2-1	-	-	CASSPIEKYNEQFF	TGCGCCAGCAGCCCGATAGAAAAATACAATGAGCAGTTCTTC
TRBV29-1	TRBJ2-7	-	TRBD1	CSVIPGTGVYEQYF	TGCAGCGTTATCCCCGGGACAGGGGTCTACGAGCAGTACTTC
TRBV6-2/TRBV6-3	TRBJ2-1	-	TRBD2	CASSWGGTHYNEQFF	TGTGCCAGCAGTTGGGGGGGGACCCACTACAATGAGCAGTTCTTC
TRBV5-1	TRBJ2-4	-	-	CASSFLSTGKNIQYF	TGCGCCAGCAGCTTTCTGAGTACGGGCAAAAACATTCAGTACTTC
TRBV7-3	TRBJ2-5	many	TRBD2	CASSLTGGEETQYF	TGTGCCAGCAGCCTGACTGGGGGGGAGGAGACCCAGTACTTC
TRBV5-7	TRBJ1-4	-	TRBD1	CASSWRQGVDEKLFF	TGTGCCAGCAGCTGGAGGCAGGGGGTAGATGAAAAACTGTTTTTT
TRBV6-5	TRBJ1-2	-	-	CASTSGGSGYTF	TGTGCCAGCACTTCCGGGGGAAGCGGCTACACCTTC
TRBV7-2	TRBJ2-3	few	-	CASSPRSGSTDTQYF	TGTGCCAGCAGCCCTCGAAGCGGGTCCACAGATACGCAGTATTTT
TRBV5-1	TRBJ2-1	few	-	CASSLTGPTYNEQFF	TGCGCCAGCAGCCTTACTGGACCCACCTACAATGAGCAGTTCTTC
TRBV6-6	TRBJ1-3	-	-	CASSYELGNTIYF	TGTGCCAGCAGTTACGAACTTGGTAACACCATATATTTT
TRBV29-1	TRBJ2-1	-	TRBD2	CSVAQWRAGGPRWDEQFF	TGCAGCGTTGCCCAGTGGAGAGCGGGAGGCCCCCGTTGGGATGAGCAGTTCTTC
TRBV9	TRBJ2-3	few	-	CASSVAGGATDTQYF	TGTGCCAGCAGCGTAGCCGGGGGTGCCACAGATACGCAGTATTTT
TRBV24-1	TRBJ1-5	-	-	CAIQNQPQHF	TGTGCCATCCAGAATCAGCCCCAGCATTTT
TRBV4-1	TRBJ1-2	-	-	CASSHLGSRSYTF	TGCGCCAGCAGCCATCTTGGGTCCCGGAGCTACACCTTC
TRBV20-1	TRBJ1-2	-	-	CSARDLFSGPSGYTF	TGCAGTGCTAGAGATCTCTTTTCAGGGCCAAGTGGCTACACCTTC
TRBV7-9	TRBJ1-4	-	-	CASSLEAGGSEKLFF	TGTGCCAGCAGCTTAGAAGCGGGGGGAAGTGAAAAACTGTTTTTT
TRBV20-1	TRBJ2-7	-	TRBD2	CSARTAGGLSSYEQYF	TGCAGTGCTAGAACAGCGGGGGGCTTAAGCTCCTACGAGCAGTACTTC
TRBV12-3/TRBV12-4	TRBJ2-1	few	-	CASSLHGNSYNEQFF	TGTGCCAGCAGTTTACACGGGAATTCCTACAATGAGCAGTTCTTC
TRBV6-2/TRBV6-3	TRBJ2-7	few	TRBD2	CASIHSGSVEQYF	TGTGCCAGCATACATAGCGGGAGTGTCGAGCAGTACTTC
TRBV9	TRBJ2-5	many	TRBD2	CASSVLAGAQETQYF	TGTGCCAGCAGCGTTCTAGCGGGGGCTCAAGAGACCCAGTACTTC
TRBV10-1	TRBJ2-1	-	TRBD2	CASSDSAGGPKEQFF	TGCGCCAGCAGTGATTCGGCGGGGGGGCCGAAGGAGCAGTTCTTC
TRBV15	TRBJ1-1	-	-	CATSRDNWVFSTEAFF	TGTGCCACCAGCAGAGATAATTGGGTTTTCAGCACTGAAGCTTTCTTT
TRBV9	TRBJ2-7	-	TRBD2	CASSPRRLAGDLSSYNEQYF	TGTGCCAGCAGCCCTCGTCGACTAGCGGGCGATTTAAGCTCCTACAATGAGCAGTACTTC
TRBV30	TRBJ1-6	few	-	CAWSTESPLHF	TGTGCCTGGAGTACAGAGTCACCCCTCCACTTT
TRBV27	TRBJ1-1	-	TRBD1	CASSLRTGGGTEAFF	TGTGCCAGCAGTTTAAGGACAGGGGGAGGGACTGAAGCTTTCTTT
TRBV2	TRBJ2-5	-	-	CVSSPDTGSQETQYF	TGTGTCAGCAGTCCTGATACAGGGTCTCAAGAGACCCAGTACTTC
TRBV11-2	TRBJ2-1	-	TRBD1	CASSLFNPARTGKETQFF	TGTGCCAGCAGCTTATTTAATCCGGCACGGACAGGGAAAGAGACCCAGTTCTTC
TRBV20-1	TRBJ2-1	few	TRBD2	CSAIPIAGGSRNEQFF	TGCAGTGCTATCCCGATAGCGGGAGGGAGTCGCAATGAGCAGTTCTTC
TRBV27	TRBJ2-1	-	TRBD1	CASSLSIGQGRHEQFF	TGTGCCAGCAGTTTGTCGATAGGACAGGGTAGGCATGAGCAGTTCTTC